The subject of this entry is one T cell receptor (beta chain). What it binds is unknown. Using immunoSEQ multiplex PCR, the repertoire was profiled, and TCRdb retains in-frame clones only, with some absent. This table holds roughly 130,000 clones, almost 95% found once. The data were obtained in a study of T cell responses to AZD1222 COVID-19 vaccine. Study findings and constraints: Spike-specific TCR breadth and depth were elevated following two AZD1222 doses.

This CDR3 is 14 amino acids long. Germline loops: CDR1 SGDLS, CDR2 YYNGEE. The ends were cut back, 4 bases at V and 3 bases at J, with 11 bases in the middle. This chain uses TRBV9 with TRBJ1-5, with D possibly TRBD1 on 5 matching bases. The sequence came from an adult in good health. The source was peripheral blood, collected on day 0 of AZD1222 vaccination. The CDR3 sequence is CASSPRRDNQPQHF. For the CDR3, the DNA is TGTGCCAGCAGCCCACGCAGGGACAATCAGCCCCAGCATTTT.